What follows are 10 T cell receptor beta chains derived from one specimen sequenced in a study of control samples from healthy donors and cancer patients. Assay used: immunoSEQ multiplex PCR; TCRdb lists only in-frame clones, some missing. The sample consists of 250,000 to 300,000 clones, 82% of them appearing once. What was sequenced was PBMCs. These receptors were obtained from a woman in her fifties or sixties with lung cancer.

The V call is TRBV10-3, the J call TRBJ2-7; 9 bases fit TRBD1. The CDR3 is 16 amino acids. V gave up 0 bases and J gave up 1 base; unmatched junction bases: 4. Germline V CDR1 and CDR2: ENHRY, SYGVKD. The CDR3 protein is CAISESGTGISYEQYF. CDR3 nucleotide sequence: TGTGCCATCAGTGAGTCCGGGACAGGGATATCCTACGAGCAGTACTTC.

The chain uses TRBV12-3 or TRBV12-4 and TRBJ1-5, with TRBD1 matching 10 bases. Trimming removed 6 bases from V and 6 bases from J; junction bases left unmatched: 2. CDR3 length equals 13 residues. The CDR3 coding sequence is TGTGCCAGCAGGGGGGACAGGGGTCAGCCCCAGCATTTT. Protein: CASRGDRGQPQHF.

The chain uses TRBV5-1 and TRBJ2-2; TRBD1 aligns across 11 bases. The CDR3 runs 14 residues. Trimming took 4 bases from V and 6 from J; bases not matched to a gene: 2. Germline values: CDR1 SGHRS, CDR2 YFSETQ. This CDR3 reads CASSGGQGAGELFF. The CDR3 region has the DNA TGCGCCAGCAGCGGGGGACAGGGGGCCGGGGAGCTGTTTTTT.

The chain links TRBV18 to TRBJ2-3; D is perhaps TRBD1 (5 bases). Germline V lookup: CDR1 KGHSH, CDR2 LQKENI. V lost 0 bases to trimming and J lost 1 base, with 11 bases between them. The CDR3 is made up of 16 amino acids. The CDR3 bases are TGTGCCAGCTCACCACCGGGCAGGGCCCGCACAGATACGCAGTATTTT. Translated: CASSPPGRARTDTQYF. The variable domain in full, with the rest retrieved from reference TRBV18 and TRBJ2-3, is NAGVMQNPRHLVRRRGQEARLRCSPMKGHSHVYWYRQLPEEGLKFMVYLQKENIIDESGMPKERFSAEFPKEGPSILRIQQVVRGDSAAYFCASSPPGRARTDTQYFGPGTRLTVL.

The chain has TRBV9 and TRBJ2-1; 8 bases fit TRBD2. The CDR3 length is 16 residues. Germline assignment: CDR1 SGDLS and CDR2 YYNGEE. Trimming at V came to 4 bases and at J to 1 base, leaving 7 bases not matched to a gene. For the CDR3, the DNA is TGTGCCAGCAGCCCCGTAGGCGGGGGGTCCTACAATGAGCAGTTCTTC. Translated: CASSPVGGGSYNEQFF.

The CDR3 protein is CASSGGQGAREPQHF. The DNA of the CDR3 is TGTGCCAGCAGCGGGGGACAGGGTGCCCGGGAGCCCCAGCATTTT. This chain connects TRBV5-6 to TRBJ1-5, with TRBD1 matching over 9 bases. V was clipped by 4 bases and J by 8 bases; unmatched bases: 10. The CDR3 loop spans 15 amino acids. Germline values: CDR1 SGHDT, CDR2 YYEEEE.

This clone appeared a single time. The rearrangement links TRBV6-5 to TRBJ2-1; 9 nucleotides align to TRBD2. After removal of 4 bases from V and 5 bases from J, the junction contained 3 bases not matched to a gene. In germline, CDR1 is MNHEY, CDR2 SVGAGI. There are 14 residues in the CDR3. CDR3 loop: CASSSSGAHNEQFF. CDR3 coding DNA: TGTGCCAGCAGTTCTAGCGGGGCCCACAATGAGCAGTTCTTC.

V gene TRBV12-5 combines with J gene TRBJ2-1, with D hard to call. This CDR3 has 12 residues. Trimming left V 3 bases short and J 9 bases short, with 9 bases between. Per germline, CDR1 LGHNT and CDR2 FRNRAP. CDR3 protein: CASGFRESEQFF. The CDR3 DNA reads as TGTGCTAGTGGTTTTAGAGAAAGTGAGCAGTTCTTC.

The gene calls are TRBV10-2 and TRBJ2-7; unclear D gene. V lost 4 bases, J lost 4 bases, and 5 bases lay in between. This CDR3 is built from 11 residues. Germline V lookup: CDR1 WSHSY, CDR2 SAAADI. The CDR3 region is CASSAIYEQYF. The CDR3 coding sequence is TGCGCCAGCAGTGCCATATACGAGCAGTACTTC.

Written as DNA, the CDR3 is TGTGCCAGCACGAAAGGGGGACCGGAATACGAGCAGTACTTC. Encoded protein: CASTKGGPEYEQYF. This rearrangement joins TRBV7-6 to TRBJ2-7; a possible D gene is TRBD1 (6 bases). From germline, CDR1 is SGHVS and CDR2 FNYEAQ. The CDR3 extends over 14 amino acids. The germline V and J ends were trimmed by 7 bases and 4 bases, with 17 bases remaining between them.